This T cell receptor (beta chain) emerged from a study of technical replicates of blood from several donors. Trimming cost V 0 bases and J 6 bases; bases outside gene matches: 10. CDR3 length equals 16 residues. The V gene's germline CDR1 is MNHEY and CDR2 SMNVEV (reference sequence). Using immunoSEQ multiplex PCR, the repertoire was profiled, and TCRdb retains in-frame clones only, with some absent. The data show about 83,000 clones, around nine tenths seen once. Sequencing was done on a sample of T cells isolated from PBMCs. The V gene is TRBV27, the J gene TRBJ1-2; 7 bases agree with TRBD1. This TCR was sampled from a human donor in good health. The CDR3 DNA reads as TGTGCCAGCAGTTTATCGAGCCGCGAGACAGGGAATGGCTACACCTTC. Its translation is CASSLSSRETGNGYTF.